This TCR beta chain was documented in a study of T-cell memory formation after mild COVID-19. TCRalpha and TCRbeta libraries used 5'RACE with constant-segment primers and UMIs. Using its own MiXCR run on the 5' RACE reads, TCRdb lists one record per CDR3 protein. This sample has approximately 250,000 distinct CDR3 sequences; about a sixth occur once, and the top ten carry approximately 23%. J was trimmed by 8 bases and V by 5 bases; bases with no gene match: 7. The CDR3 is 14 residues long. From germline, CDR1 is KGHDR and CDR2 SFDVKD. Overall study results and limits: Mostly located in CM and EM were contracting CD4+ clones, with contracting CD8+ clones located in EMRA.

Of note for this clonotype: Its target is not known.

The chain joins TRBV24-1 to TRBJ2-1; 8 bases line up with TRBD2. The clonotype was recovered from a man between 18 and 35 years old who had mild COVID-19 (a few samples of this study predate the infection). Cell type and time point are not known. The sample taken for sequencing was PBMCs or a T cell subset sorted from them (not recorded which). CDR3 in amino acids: CATSAAGGPDEQFF. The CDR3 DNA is TGTGCCACCAGTGCCGCGGGGGGTCCAGATGAGCAGTTCTTC.